The present T cell receptor (beta chain) was sequenced within a study of molecular identifiers for immune sequencing clone quantification. Turning to the study itself: Replicate experiments took RNA from around 20,000 or 100,000 naive CD8 cells, divided it five ways and sequenced four.

This clonotype was counted ten times or more. Its specificity is unknown. Researchers sorted naive CD8 T cells as cells that were CD8+CD4-CCR7+CD45RA+. Overall study findings and caveats: The share of molecules held by clones above 20 RNA copies was over 98% in effector cells and under 1% in naive cells. Detecting spiked Jurkat TCR RNA from one cell among 950,000 to 1,000,000 naive cells was reportedly possible.

The V gene end was trimmed by 5 bases and the J gene end by 3 bases; junction bases not matched to a gene: 6. This CDR3 region has 15 residues. Germline CDR1 and CDR2: MDHEN and SYDVKM. MiXCR, run by TCRdb on the PCR reads, gives a single entry per CDR3 protein. This table has roughly 100,000 distinct CDR3 sequences, less than 35% appearing once. The sample comprised naive CD8+ T cells from blood, with Jurkat cell RNA spiked in. Subset indicated: FACS-sorted CD8+CD4-CCR7+CD45RA+ naive T cells. The chain links TRBV28 to TRBJ2-7, with 11 bases fitting TRBD2. This TCR was recovered from a human donor in good health. Some libraries in this study had Jurkat cell RNA spiked in. CDR3 in DNA: TGTGCCAGCAGTGCAACTAGCGGGAGTGTCTACGAGCAGTACTTC. Its translation: CASSATSGSVYEQYF.